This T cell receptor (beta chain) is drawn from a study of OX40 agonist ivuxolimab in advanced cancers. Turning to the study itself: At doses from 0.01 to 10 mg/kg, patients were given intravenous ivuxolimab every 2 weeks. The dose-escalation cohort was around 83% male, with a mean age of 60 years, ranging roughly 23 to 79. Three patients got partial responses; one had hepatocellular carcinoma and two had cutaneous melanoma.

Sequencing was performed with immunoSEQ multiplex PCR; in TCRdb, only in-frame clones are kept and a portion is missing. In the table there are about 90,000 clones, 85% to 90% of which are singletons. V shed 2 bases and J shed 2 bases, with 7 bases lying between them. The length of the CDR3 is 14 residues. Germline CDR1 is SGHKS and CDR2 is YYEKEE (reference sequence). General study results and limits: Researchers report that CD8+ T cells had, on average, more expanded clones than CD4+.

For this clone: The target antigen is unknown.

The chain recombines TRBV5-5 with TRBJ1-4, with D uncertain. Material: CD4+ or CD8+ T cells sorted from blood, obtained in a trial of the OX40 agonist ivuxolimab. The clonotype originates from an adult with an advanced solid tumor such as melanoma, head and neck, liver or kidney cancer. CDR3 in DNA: TGTGCCAGCAGCTTAGGAGACACTAATGAAAAACTGTTTTTT. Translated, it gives CASSLGDTNEKLFF.